The 23 T cell receptor beta chains in this list originate from one sample, sequenced in a study of blood T cell repertoires in COVID-19. Measured with immunoSEQ multiplex PCR; TCRdb has only the in-frame clones, and not every one. The sample consists of 380,000 or so clones, roughly 87% of them appearing once. The source material was PBMCs or T cells enriched from blood (not recorded which). Every receptor here comes from a woman aged 35 to 49 with acute COVID-19.

The rearrangement uses TRBV3-1 (or the pseudogene TRBV3-2) and TRBJ1-6; 9 nucleotides align to TRBD1. The germline gives CDR1 LGHDT, CDR2 YNNKEL (reference sequence). The CDR3 runs to 14 residues. Trimming took 3 bases from V and 10 from J; bases not matched to a gene: 4. The CDR3 sequence is CASSQTGGYSPLHF. CDR3 nucleotide sequence: TGTGCCAGCAGCCAGACAGGGGGATACTCACCCCTCCACTTT.

J is TRBJ1-1 and V is TRBV11-2, with 8 bases that match TRBD1. Germline CDR1 reads SGHAT; CDR2 reads FQNNGV. The trim removed 0 bases at V and 5 bases at J, leaving 5 bases unmatched. The CDR3 totals 15 residues. Here the CDR3 reads CASSLDRGQGTEAFF. The DNA of the CDR3 is TGTGCCAGCAGCTTAGACAGGGGGCAAGGGACTGAAGCTTTCTTT.

This clone was picked up a small number of times. The chain is built from TRBV10-2 and TRBJ1-1, with D uncertain. The CDR3 has 14 residues. The germline V gene encodes CDR1 WSHSY and CDR2 SAAADI. The V end lost 5 bases, the J end lost 3 bases, and 13 bases lay between the germline ends. The CDR3 coding sequence is TGCGCCAGCAGTAACGGCCCCGGAGACACTGAAGCTTTCTTT. Its translation is CASSNGPGDTEAFF.

The chain has TRBV19 and TRBJ2-3; 10 bases line up with TRBD1. CDR3 length equals 16 residues. The junction had 8 bases not matched to a gene; V was cut back by 4 bases and J by 4 bases. Germline V gene lookup returns CDR1 LNHDA and CDR2 SQIVND (reference sequence). CDR3 loop: CASSNGDRGPADTQYF. The CDR3 DNA sequence: TGTGCCAGTAGTAACGGAGACAGGGGGCCCGCAGATACGCAGTATTTT.

The V and J genes are TRBV25-1 and TRBJ2-2; D not resolved. This CDR3 is built from 13 residues. Trimming removed 1 base from V and 9 bases from J, with 9 bases in between. The V gene's germline CDR1 is MGHDK and CDR2 SYGVNS. CDR3 loop: CASSESWWRELFF. The CDR3 DNA follows: TGTGCCAGCAGTGAATCTTGGTGGCGGGAGCTGTTTTTT.

On this clone itself: This sample also contains other DNA sequences that code for the same CDR3. The V gene is TRBV7-8, the J gene TRBJ1-1, with D tentatively TRBD1 (5 bases). Germline values: CDR1 SGHVS, CDR2 FQNEAQ. The CDR3 extends over 14 amino acids. Trimming removed 1 base from V and 1 base from J, with 7 bases in between. The CDR3: CASSLVGGNTEAFF. The DNA for the CDR3 is TGTGCCAGCAGCTTAGTCGGGGGGAACACTGAAGCTTTCTTT.

The chain carries TRBV15 and TRBJ1-1; D not resolved. The CDR3 loop spans 13 amino acids. The V end lost 3 bases, the J end lost 0 bases, and 5 bases lay between the germline ends. Germline V lookup: CDR1 LNHNV, CDR2 YYDKDF (reference sequence). The CDR3 loop reads CATSRRMNTEAFF. CDR3 nucleotides: TGTGCCACCAGCAGGCGAATGAACACTGAAGCTTTCTTT.

With respect to this clone: Germline and junction disagree at one end, which may indicate a read error. The chain combines TRBV2 with TRBJ1-6, with TRBD1 as a possible D gene (5 bases). CDR3 size: 12 residues. The germline CDR1 and CDR2 sequences are SNHLY and FYNNEI. The CDR3: CAGRDRGSPLHF. The CDR3 coding sequence is TGTGCCGGCAGGGATCGGGGATCACCCCTCCACTTT. The full variable domain, in which reference TRBV2 and TRBJ1-6 provide the parts outside the CDR3, is EPEVTQTPSHQVTQMGQEVILRCVPISNHLYFYWYRQILGQKVEFLVSFYNNEISEKSEIFDDQFSVERPDGSNFTLKIRSTKLEDSAMYFCAGRDRGSPLHFGNGTRLTVT.

This chain joins TRBV6-5 and TRBJ1-2; D uncertain. Trimming stripped 4 bases from V and 4 bases from J, with 4 bases between. CDR1 is MNHEY, CDR2 SVGAGI, per germline. CDR3 length: 11 amino acids. The CDR3 DNA reads as TGTGCCAGCAGTTCGAGCTATGGCTACACCTTC. Protein: CASSSSYGYTF.

The chain has TRBV7-9 and TRBJ2-7; TRBD1 matches at 8 bases. V gave up 5 bases and J gave up 0 bases; unmatched junction bases: 12. The CDR3 has 17 amino acids. From germline, CDR1 is SEHNR and CDR2 FQNEAQ (reference sequence). This CDR3 is CASSGTQGATDSYEQYF. The CDR3 coding sequence is TGTGCCAGCAGCGGAACTCAGGGGGCCACGGACTCCTACGAGCAGTACTTC. Filled out from reference TRBV7-9 and TRBJ2-7, the complete variable domain reads DTGVSQNPRHKITKRGQNVTFRCDPISEHNRLYWYRQTLGQGPEFLTYFQNEAQLEKSRLLSDRFSAERPKGSFSTLEIQRTEQGDSAMYLCASSGTQGATDSYEQYFGPGTRLTVT.

The V gene is TRBV6-2 or TRBV6-3, the J gene TRBJ2-7, with D perhaps matching TRBD1 (5 bases). Per germline, CDR1 MNHEY and CDR2 SVGEGT. The CDR3 length is 13 residues. Between the trimmed V and J ends, which lost 5 bases and 7 bases, there was a span of 15 bases. The CDR3 DNA reads as TGTGCCAGCAGTCTGGGGCTGTTGTTTGAGCAGTACTTC. It translates to CASSLGLLFEQYF.

This clone has just a few counts. The V call is TRBV7-9, the J call TRBJ1-6; TRBD1 matches 11 bases. Losses at the gene ends were 5 bases for V and 10 bases for J; bases not matched to a gene: 4. The germline V gene encodes CDR1 SEHNR and CDR2 FQNEAQ (reference sequence). The CDR3 is 14 residues long. CDR3 DNA: TGTGCCAGCAGCCTTAGGACAGGGGGCTCACCCCTCCACTTT. Translating it yields CASSLRTGGSPLHF. The variable domain in full, with the rest retrieved from reference TRBV7-9 and TRBJ1-6, is DTGVSQNPRHKITKRGQNVTFRCDPISEHNRLYWYRQTLGQGPEFLTYFQNEAQLEKSRLLSDRFSAERPKGSFSTLEIQRTEQGDSAMYLCASSLRTGGSPLHFGNGTRLTVT.

This clone came up once. This chain joins TRBV21-1 and TRBJ1-2; the table assigns TRBD1, which was not confirmed against the DNA. TRBV21-1 is an annotated pseudogene. The CDR3 totals 13 residues. In DNA form, the CDR3 reads TGTGCCAGCAGTGGGACAGGGGGTTATGGCTACACCTTC. Amino acid sequence: CASSGTGGYGYTF.

The J gene is TRBJ2-5, the V gene TRBV27, with D possibly being TRBD1 (6 bases). Trimming removed 9 bases at V and 5 bases at J, with 22 bases between. Germline V gene data show CDR1 as MNHEY and CDR2 as SMNVEV (reference sequence). This CDR3 spans 15 amino acids. CDR3 sequence: CASKTGTGYRETQYF. CDR3 DNA: TGTGCCAGTAAAACGGGCACAGGGTACCGGGAGACCCAGTACTTC.

The rearrangement links TRBV12-3 or TRBV12-4 to TRBJ1-6; the D gene is possibly TRBD1 (5 bases). Trimming removed 6 bases at V and 11 bases at J, with 14 bases between. This CDR3 is built from 13 residues. The CDR3 protein is CASRGQGRTPLHF. In DNA form, the CDR3 reads TGTGCCAGCAGGGGGCAGGGAAGGACACCCCTCCACTTT.

The chain recombines TRBV18 with TRBJ1-1; 8 bases agree with TRBD1. V lost 4 bases and J lost 6; bases outside the gene matches: 10. The CDR3 is made up of 15 amino acids. Germline V gene sequence: CDR1 KGHSH, CDR2 LQKENI. CDR3 nucleotide sequence: TGTGCCAGCTCACTAGATTCCGGGACAGGTCCTGAAGCTTTCTTT. Translating it yields CASSLDSGTGPEAFF.

This clone is a singleton in its sample. The chain combines TRBV19 with TRBJ1-2; the D is unclear. Germline values: CDR1 LNHDA, CDR2 SQIVND (reference sequence). The CDR3 has 13 amino acids. The germline V and J ends were trimmed by 4 bases and 4 bases, with 10 bases remaining between them. The CDR3 is CASSSGELYGYTF. For the CDR3, the DNA is TGTGCCAGTAGTAGTGGAGAACTCTATGGCTACACCTTC.

V and J are TRBV27 and TRBJ1-2, with 8 bases that match TRBD1. In germline, CDR1 is MNHEY, CDR2 SMNVEV (reference sequence). The CDR3 is made up of 15 amino acids. J gave up 2 bases and V 3 bases, and 5 bases lay outside the gene matches. The CDR3 is CASSFLDRVNYGYTF. CDR3 nucleotide sequence: TGTGCCAGCAGTTTTCTGGACAGGGTCAACTATGGCTACACCTTC.

This clone came up many times. The chain uses TRBV6-5 and TRBJ1-1; 9 nucleotides align to TRBD1. With V trimmed by 8 bases and J by 4 bases, 5 bases remained unmatched. The V gene's germline CDR1 is MNHEY and CDR2 SVGAGI. This CDR3 contains 13 residues. DNA for the CDR3: TGTGCCAGCGGGGACAGGGAGGCCACTGAAGCTTTCTTT. Translated, it gives CASGDREATEAFF.

The chain couples TRBV10-1 to TRBJ1-2, with a possible D match to TRBD1 (5 bases). Looked up from germline, CDR1 is WNHNN and CDR2 is SYGVQD (reference sequence). There are 13 residues in the CDR3. The ends were cut back, 4 bases at V and 6 bases at J, with 12 bases in the middle. The CDR3 loop reads CASSAGPLDGYTF. The CDR3 DNA reads TGCGCCAGCAGTGCAGGGCCGCTTGATGGCTACACCTTC.

The CDR3 protein is CASSSGSDNYGYTF. DNA of the CDR3: TGTGCCAGCAGCTCCGGTAGCGATAACTATGGCTACACCTTC. This chain connects TRBV11-2 to TRBJ1-2; unclear D gene. CDR3 size: 14 residues. Trimming pared 4 bases from V and 1 base from J, leaving 10 bases between. Germline values: CDR1 SGHAT, CDR2 FQNNGV. The variable domain in full, completed from reference TRBV11-2 and TRBJ1-2, reads EAGVAQSPRYKIIEKRQSVAFWCNPISGHATLYWYQQILGQGPKLLIQFQNNGVVDDSQLPKDRFSAERLKGVDSTLKIQPAKLEDSAVYLCASSSGSDNYGYTFGSGTRLTVV.

The chain links TRBV29-1 to TRBJ1-4, with D perhaps matching TRBD1 (5 bases). This CDR3 comprises 14 residues. V gave up 5 bases and J gave up 0 bases, with 10 bases separating them. In germline, CDR1 is SQVTM, CDR2 ANQGSEA. The CDR3 nucleotides are TGCAGCGTTAATACAGGTGCAACTAATGAAAAACTGTTTTTT. It specifies CSVNTGATNEKLFF.

This clone was detected only once. Written as DNA, the CDR3 is TGTGCCAGCAGTCCGAGACAGGGTAATGAGCAGTTCTTC. It codes for CASSPRQGNEQFF. This chain uses TRBV28 with TRBJ2-1; 7 positions agree with TRBD1. CDR3 size: 13 residues. Germline values: CDR1 MDHEN, CDR2 SYDVKM. Losses at the gene ends were 5 bases for V and 7 bases for J; bases not matched to a gene: 5.